The clone carrying this T cell receptor beta chain was detected only a few times. Its specificity is not known. These data come from a study of response to subunit inactivated influenza vaccine. TCRdb passed the RT-PCR reads through MiXCR, listing each CDR3 protein once. The sample has over 800,000 distinct CDR3 sequences, approximately 22% seen once. Trimming took 5 bases from V and 4 from J; bases not matched to a gene: 13. Germline V gene lookup returns CDR1 DFQATT and CDR2 SNEGSKA (reference sequence). The CDR3 totals 15 residues. Notes on the study in general: Few additional T cells are recruited per seasonal influenza vaccination, authors suggested.

This receptor was taken from a man aged 50 or older who received an inactivated influenza vaccine. The material was PBMCs from blood, obtained roughly 5 days after vaccination. This chain uses TRBV20-1 with TRBJ2-5; 7 bases agree with TRBD1. The CDR3 spells CSARPGTAHGETQYF. DNA of the CDR3: TGCAGTGCTCGACCGGGGACAGCACATGGAGAGACCCAGTACTTC.